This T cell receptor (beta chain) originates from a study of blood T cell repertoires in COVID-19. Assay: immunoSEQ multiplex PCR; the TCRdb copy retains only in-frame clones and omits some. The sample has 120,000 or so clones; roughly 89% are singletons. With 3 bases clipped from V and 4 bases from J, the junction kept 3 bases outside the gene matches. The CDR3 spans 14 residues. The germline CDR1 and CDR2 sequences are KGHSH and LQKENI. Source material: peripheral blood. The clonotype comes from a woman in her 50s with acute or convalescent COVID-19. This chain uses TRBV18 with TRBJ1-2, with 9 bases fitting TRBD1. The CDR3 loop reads CASSPTGGGYGYTF. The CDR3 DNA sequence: TGTGCCAGCTCACCGACAGGGGGTGGCTATGGCTACACCTTC.